The clone carrying this TCR beta chain was observed at least ten times. Its specificity is unknown. The data were obtained in a study of breast tumors, draining lymph nodes, adjacent tissues. Regarding the study as a whole: Compared with lymph nodes, tumors were less diverse; compared with nontumor tissue, more.

TCRdb called the multiplex PCR reads again in MiXCR, with one record for every CDR3 protein. The table records 130,000 or so distinct CDR3 sequences, 30% to 35% of them present only once. Breast cancer patients provided tissue from their axillary draining lymph nodes. The ends lost 4 bases at V and 8 bases at J; junction bases unmatched: 3. This CDR3 contains 14 residues. The germline CDR1 and CDR2 sequences are ENHRY and SYGVKD. The chain has TRBV10-3 and TRBJ1-4; 11 nucleotides agree with TRBD1. Sample: axillary lymph node tissue. This receptor was identified in a female donor with breast cancer. Some clones in this sample may be carry-over from other donors' samples. The CDR3 loop is CAISAGTGGEKLFF. The CDR3 DNA follows: TGTGCCATCAGTGCCGGGACAGGGGGAGAAAAACTGTTTTTT.